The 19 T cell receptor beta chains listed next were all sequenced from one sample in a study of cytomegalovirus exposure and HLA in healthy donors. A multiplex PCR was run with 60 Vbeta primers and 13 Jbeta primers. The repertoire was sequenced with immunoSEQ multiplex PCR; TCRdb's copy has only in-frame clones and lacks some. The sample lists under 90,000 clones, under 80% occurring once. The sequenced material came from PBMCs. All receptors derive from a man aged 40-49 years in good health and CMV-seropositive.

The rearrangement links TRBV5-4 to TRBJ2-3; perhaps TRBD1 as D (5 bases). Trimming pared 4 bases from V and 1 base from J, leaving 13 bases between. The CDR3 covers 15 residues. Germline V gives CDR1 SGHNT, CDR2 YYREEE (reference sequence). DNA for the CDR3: TGTGCCAGCAGCATCCGACAGTCGGGCACAGATACGCAGTATTTT. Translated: CASSIRQSGTDTQYF.

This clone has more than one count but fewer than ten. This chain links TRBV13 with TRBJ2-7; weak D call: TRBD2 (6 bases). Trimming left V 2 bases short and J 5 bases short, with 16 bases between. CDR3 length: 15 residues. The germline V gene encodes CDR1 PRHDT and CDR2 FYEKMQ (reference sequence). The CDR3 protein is CASSLNSFGEDEQYF. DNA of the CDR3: TGTGCCAGCAGCTTAAATAGTTTTGGGGAGGACGAGCAGTACTTC.

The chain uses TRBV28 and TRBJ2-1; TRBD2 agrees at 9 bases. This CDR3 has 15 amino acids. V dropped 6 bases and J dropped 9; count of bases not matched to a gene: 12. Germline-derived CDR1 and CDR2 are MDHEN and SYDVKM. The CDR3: CASRWVGRGGVEQFF. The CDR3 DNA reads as TGTGCCAGCAGATGGGTCGGGCGGGGGGGCGTTGAGCAGTTCTTC.

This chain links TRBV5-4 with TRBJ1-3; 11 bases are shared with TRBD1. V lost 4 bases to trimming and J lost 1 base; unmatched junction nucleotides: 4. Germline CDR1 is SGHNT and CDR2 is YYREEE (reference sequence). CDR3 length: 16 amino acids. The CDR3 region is CASSPGQGASGNTIYF. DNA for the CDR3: TGTGCCAGCAGCCCCGGACAGGGGGCTTCTGGAAACACCATATATTTT.

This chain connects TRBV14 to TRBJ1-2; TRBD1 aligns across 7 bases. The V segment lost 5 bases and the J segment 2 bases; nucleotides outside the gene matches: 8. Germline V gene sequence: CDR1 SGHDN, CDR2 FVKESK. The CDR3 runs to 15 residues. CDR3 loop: CASSTRQGWNYGYTF. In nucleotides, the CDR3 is TGTGCCAGCAGCACCCGACAGGGCTGGAACTATGGCTACACCTTC. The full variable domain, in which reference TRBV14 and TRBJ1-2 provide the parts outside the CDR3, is EAGVTQFPSHSVIEKGQTVTLRCDPISGHDNLYWYRRVMGKEIKFLLHFVKESKQDESGMPNNRFLAERTGGTYSTLKVQPAELEDSGVYFCASSTRQGWNYGYTFGSGTRLTVV.

The CDR3, as DNA: TGTGCCAGCAGCGAAACTAGCGGGGGGCAAGAGACCCAGTACTTC. The encoded protein is CASSETSGGQETQYF. The J gene is TRBJ2-5, the V gene TRBV5-4; 12 bases agree with TRBD2. This CDR3 comprises 15 residues. Germline CDR1 is SGHNT and CDR2 is YYREEE (reference sequence). V shed 4 bases, J shed 2 bases, and the junction held 3 bases outside the gene matches.

The CDR3 loop is CASSPPDRESSGANVLTF. DNA of the CDR3: TGTGCCAGCTCACCACCCGACAGGGAGAGCTCTGGGGCCAACGTCCTGACTTTC. The genes are TRBV18 and TRBJ2-6, with 7 positions matching TRBD1. From germline, CDR1 is KGHSH and CDR2 LQKENI. The junction had 5 bases not matched to a gene; V was cut back by 0 bases and J by 0 bases. This CDR3 is built from 18 residues.

Written as DNA, the CDR3 is TGTGCCTGGAGTGTAGGGCAGGGCGTAAGGCCCCAGCATTTT. As protein: CAWSVGQGVRPQHF. The chain links TRBV30 to TRBJ1-5; perhaps TRBD1 as D (5 bases). The germline V gene has CDR1 GTSNPN and CDR2 SVGIG (reference sequence). The V end lost 0 bases, the J end lost 9 bases, and 15 bases lay between the germline ends. CDR3 size: 14 residues.

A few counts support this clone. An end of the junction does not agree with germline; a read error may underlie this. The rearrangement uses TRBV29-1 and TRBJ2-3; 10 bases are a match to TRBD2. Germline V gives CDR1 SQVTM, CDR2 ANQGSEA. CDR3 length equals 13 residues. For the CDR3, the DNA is TGCAGCGGATCTAGCGGGAGCAGAGATACGCAGTATTTT. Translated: CSGSSGSRDTQYF.

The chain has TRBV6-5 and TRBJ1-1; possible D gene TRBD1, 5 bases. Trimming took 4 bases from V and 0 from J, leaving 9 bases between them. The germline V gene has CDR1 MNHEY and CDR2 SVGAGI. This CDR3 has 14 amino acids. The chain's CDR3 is CASSSGVMNTEAFF. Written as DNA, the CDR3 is TGTGCCAGCAGTTCGGGGGTCATGAACACTGAAGCTTTCTTT.

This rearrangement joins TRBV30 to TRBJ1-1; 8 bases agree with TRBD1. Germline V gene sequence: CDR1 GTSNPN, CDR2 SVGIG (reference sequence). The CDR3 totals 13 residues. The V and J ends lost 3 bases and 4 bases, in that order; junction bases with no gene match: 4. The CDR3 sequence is CAWRAQGVTEAFF. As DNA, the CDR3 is TGTGCCTGGAGGGCACAGGGGGTCACTGAAGCTTTCTTT.

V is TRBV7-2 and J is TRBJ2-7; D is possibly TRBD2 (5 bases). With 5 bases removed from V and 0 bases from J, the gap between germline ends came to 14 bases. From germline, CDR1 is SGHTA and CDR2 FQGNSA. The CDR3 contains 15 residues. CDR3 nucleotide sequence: TGTGCCAGCAGCGTAACTAGTGTTAACTCCTACGAGCAGTACTTC. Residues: CASSVTSVNSYEQYF.

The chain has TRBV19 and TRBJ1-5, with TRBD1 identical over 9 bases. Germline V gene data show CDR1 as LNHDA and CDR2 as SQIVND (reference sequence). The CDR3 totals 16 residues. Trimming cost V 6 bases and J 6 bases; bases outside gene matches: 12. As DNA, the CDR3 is TGTGCCAGTAGCAGGGGGGACAGGGAGATAACTCAGCCCCAGCATTTT. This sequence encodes CASSRGDREITQPQHF.

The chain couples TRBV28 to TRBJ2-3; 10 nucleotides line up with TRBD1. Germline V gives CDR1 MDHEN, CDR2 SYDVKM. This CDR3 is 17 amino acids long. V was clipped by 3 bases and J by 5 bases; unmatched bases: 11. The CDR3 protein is CASSFSPGTGVVDTQYF. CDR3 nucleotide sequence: TGTGCCAGCAGTTTCAGTCCCGGGACAGGGGTAGTAGATACGCAGTATTTT. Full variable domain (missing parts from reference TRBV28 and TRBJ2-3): DVKVTQSSRYLVKRTGEKVFLECVQDMDHENMFWYRQDPGLGLRLIYFSYDVKMKEKGDIPEGYSVSREKKERFSLILESASTNQTSMYLCASSFSPGTGVVDTQYFGPGTRLTVL.

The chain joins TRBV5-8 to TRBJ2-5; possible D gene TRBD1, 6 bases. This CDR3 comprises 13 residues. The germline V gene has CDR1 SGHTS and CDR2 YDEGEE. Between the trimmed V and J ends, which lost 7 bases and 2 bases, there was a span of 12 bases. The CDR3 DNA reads TGTGCCAGCGGGTTCCAGGGGCAAGAGACCCAGTACTTC. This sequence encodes CASGFQGQETQYF.

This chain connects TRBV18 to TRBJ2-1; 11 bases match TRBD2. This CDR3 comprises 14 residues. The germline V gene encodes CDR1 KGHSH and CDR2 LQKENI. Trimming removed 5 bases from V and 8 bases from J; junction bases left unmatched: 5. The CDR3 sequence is CASSSLAGGDEQFF. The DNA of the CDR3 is TGTGCCAGCTCATCCCTAGCGGGAGGTGATGAGCAGTTCTTC.

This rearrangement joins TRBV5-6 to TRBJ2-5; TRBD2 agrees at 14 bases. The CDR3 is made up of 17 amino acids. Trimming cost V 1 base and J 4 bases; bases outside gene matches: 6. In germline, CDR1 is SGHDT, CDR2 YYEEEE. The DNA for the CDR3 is TGTGCCAGCAGCTTGCAAAAGGGACTAGCGGGGGTAGAGACCCAGTACTTC. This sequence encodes CASSLQKGLAGVETQYF.

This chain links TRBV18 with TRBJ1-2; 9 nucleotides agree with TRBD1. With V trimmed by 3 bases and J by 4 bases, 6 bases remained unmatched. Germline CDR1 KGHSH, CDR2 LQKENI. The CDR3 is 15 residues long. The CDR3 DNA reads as TGTGCCAGCTCACCTCCGGACAGGGGAATCTATGGCTACACCTTC. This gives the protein CASSPPDRGIYGYTF.

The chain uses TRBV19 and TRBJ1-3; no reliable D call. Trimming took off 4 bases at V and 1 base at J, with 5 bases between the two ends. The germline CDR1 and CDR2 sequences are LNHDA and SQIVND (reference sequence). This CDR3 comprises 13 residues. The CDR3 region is CASSTTSGNTIYF. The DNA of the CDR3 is TGTGCCAGTAGTACAACATCTGGAAACACCATATATTTT.